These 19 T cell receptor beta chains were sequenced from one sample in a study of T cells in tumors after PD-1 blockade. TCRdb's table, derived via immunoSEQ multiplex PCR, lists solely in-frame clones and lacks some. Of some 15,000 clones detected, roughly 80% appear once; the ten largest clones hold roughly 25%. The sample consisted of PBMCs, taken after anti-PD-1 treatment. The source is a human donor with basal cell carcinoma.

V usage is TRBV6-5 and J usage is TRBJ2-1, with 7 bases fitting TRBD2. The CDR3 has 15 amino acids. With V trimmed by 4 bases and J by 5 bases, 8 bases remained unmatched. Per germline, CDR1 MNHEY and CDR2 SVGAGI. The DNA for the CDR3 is TGTGCCAGCAGTTCCGCTGGACTAGGAGACAATGAGCAGTTCTTC. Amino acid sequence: CASSSAGLGDNEQFF.

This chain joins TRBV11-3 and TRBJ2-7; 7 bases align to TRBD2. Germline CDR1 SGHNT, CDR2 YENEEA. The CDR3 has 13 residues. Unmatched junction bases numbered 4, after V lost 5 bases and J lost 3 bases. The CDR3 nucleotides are TGTGCCAGCAGCCCCGGGGGGAACTACGAGCAGTACTTC. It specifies CASSPGGNYEQYF.

The CDR3 loop reads CASSQDQQGAFYEQYF. Written as DNA, the CDR3 is TGTGCCAGCAGCCAAGATCAACAGGGGGCGTTTTACGAGCAGTACTTC. The chain links TRBV14 to TRBJ2-7, with 9 bases matching TRBD1. This CDR3 spans 16 amino acids. Germline CDR1 reads SGHDN; CDR2 reads FVKESK. Trimming at V came to 0 bases and at J to 4 bases, leaving 7 bases not matched to a gene.

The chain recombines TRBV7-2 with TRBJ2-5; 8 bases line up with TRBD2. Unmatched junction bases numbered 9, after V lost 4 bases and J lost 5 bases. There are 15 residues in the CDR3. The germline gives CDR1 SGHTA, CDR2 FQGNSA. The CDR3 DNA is TGTGCCAGCAGCTCCACTAGCGGCCCCTGGGAGACCCAGTACTTC. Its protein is CASSSTSGPWETQYF.

CDR3 sequence reads: CATGRTGKHNEQFF. In DNA form, the CDR3 reads TGTGCCACCGGTAGGACAGGGAAACACAATGAGCAGTTCTTC. This sequence joins TRBV24-1 and TRBJ2-1; 8 bases line up with TRBD1. The CDR3 extends over 14 amino acids. CDR1 is KGHDR, CDR2 SFDVKD, per germline. The trim removed 9 bases at V and 5 bases at J, leaving 8 bases unmatched.

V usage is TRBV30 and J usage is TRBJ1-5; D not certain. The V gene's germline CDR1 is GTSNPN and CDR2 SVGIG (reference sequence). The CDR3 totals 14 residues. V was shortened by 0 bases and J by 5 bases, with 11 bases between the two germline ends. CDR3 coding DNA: TGTGCCTGGAGTGTAAATCCCGGGTATCAGCCCCAGCATTTT. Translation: CAWSVNPGYQPQHF.

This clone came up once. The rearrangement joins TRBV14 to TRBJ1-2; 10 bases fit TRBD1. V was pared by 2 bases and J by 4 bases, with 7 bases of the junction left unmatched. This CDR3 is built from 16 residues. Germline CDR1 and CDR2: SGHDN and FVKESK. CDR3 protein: CASSQIPGQGSYGYTF. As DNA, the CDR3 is TGTGCCAGCAGCCAAATCCCGGGACAGGGGTCCTATGGCTACACCTTC.

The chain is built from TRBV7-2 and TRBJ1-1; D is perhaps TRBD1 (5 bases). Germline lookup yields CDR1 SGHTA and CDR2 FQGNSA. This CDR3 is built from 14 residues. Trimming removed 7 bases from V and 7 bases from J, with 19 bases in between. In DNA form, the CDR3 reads TGTGCCAGCACCCGTGGAGGGGTTGAGAATGAAGCTTTCTTT. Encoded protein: CASTRGGVENEAFF.

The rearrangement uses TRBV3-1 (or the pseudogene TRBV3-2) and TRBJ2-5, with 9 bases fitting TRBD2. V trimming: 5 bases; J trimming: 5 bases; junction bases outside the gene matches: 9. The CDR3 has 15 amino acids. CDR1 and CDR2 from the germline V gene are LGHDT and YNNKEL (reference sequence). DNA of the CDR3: TGTGCCAGCAGCTCCCTAGCGGGATCGGGTGAGACCCAGTACTTC. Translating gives CASSSLAGSGETQYF.

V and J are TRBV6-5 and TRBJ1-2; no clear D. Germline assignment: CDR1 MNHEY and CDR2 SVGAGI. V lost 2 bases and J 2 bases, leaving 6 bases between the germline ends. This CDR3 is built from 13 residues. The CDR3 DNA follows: TGTGCCAGCAGTTACGGAGAGAACTATGGCTACACCTTC. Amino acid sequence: CASSYGENYGYTF.

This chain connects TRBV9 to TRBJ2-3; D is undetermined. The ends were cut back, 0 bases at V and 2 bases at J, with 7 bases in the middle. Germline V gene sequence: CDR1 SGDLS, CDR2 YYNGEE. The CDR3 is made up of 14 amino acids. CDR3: CASSVAGFTDTQYF. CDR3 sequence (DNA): TGTGCCAGCAGCGTAGCTGGCTTCACAGATACGCAGTATTTT.

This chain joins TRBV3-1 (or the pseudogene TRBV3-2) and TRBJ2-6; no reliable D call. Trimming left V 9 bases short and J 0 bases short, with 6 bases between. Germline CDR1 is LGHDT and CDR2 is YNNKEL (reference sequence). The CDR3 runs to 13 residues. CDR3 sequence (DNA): TGTGCCAGTTCGTTCTCTGGGGCCAACGTCCTGACTTTC. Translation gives CASSFSGANVLTF.

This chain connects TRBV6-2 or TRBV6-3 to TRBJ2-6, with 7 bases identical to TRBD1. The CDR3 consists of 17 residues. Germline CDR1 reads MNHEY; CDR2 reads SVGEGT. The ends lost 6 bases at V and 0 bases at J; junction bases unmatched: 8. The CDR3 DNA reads TGTGCCAGCAGATACAGGGGAGTAAGCTCTGGGGCCAACGTCCTGACTTTC. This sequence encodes CASRYRGVSSGANVLTF.

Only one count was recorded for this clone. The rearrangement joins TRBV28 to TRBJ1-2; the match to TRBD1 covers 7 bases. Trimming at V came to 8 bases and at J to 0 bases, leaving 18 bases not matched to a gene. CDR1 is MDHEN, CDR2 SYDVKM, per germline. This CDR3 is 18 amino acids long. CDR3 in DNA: TGTGCCAGCGGGGACAGACGTTCGACCCCTCCAGCTAACTATGGCTACACCTTC. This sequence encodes CASGDRRSTPPANYGYTF.

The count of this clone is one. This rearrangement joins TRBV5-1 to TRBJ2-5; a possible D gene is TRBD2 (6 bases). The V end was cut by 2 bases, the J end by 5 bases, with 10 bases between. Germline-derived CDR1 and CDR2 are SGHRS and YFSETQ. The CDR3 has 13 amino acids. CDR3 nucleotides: TGCGCCAGCAGCTTTCGGGCGGGGGAGACCCAGTACTTC. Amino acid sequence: CASSFRAGETQYF.

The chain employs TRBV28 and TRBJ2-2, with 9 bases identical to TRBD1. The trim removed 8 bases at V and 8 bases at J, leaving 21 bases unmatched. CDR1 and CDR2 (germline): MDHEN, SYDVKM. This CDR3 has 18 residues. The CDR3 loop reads CASQLVDRGRFGTGELFF. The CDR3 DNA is TGTGCCAGCCAACTGGTCGACAGGGGGAGATTTGGGACTGGGGAGCTGTTTTTT. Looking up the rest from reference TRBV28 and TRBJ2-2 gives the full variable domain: DVKVTQSSRYLVKRTGEKVFLECVQDMDHENMFWYRQDPGLGLRLIYFSYDVKMKEKGDIPEGYSVSREKKERFSLILESASTNQTSMYLCASQLVDRGRFGTGELFFGEGSRLTVL.

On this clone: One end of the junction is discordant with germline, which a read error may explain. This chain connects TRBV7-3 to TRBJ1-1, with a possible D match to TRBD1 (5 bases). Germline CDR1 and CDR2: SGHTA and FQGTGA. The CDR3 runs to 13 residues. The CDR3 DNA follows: TGTGCCAGCAGCCTAACAGGGAACACTGAAGCTTTCTTT. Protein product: CASSLTGNTEAFF.

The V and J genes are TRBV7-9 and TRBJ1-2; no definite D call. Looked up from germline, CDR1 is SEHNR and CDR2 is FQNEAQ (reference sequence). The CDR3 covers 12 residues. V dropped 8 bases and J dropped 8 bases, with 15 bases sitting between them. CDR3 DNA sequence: TGTGCCAGCGAACCGAGGGCGGAAGGCTACACCTTC. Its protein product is CASEPRAEGYTF.

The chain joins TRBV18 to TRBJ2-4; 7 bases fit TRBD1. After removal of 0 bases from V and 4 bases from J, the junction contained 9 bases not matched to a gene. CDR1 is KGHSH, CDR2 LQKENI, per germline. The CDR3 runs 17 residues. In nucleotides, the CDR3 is TGTGCCAGCTCACCACCGTCGACAGGGTCGGTGAAAAACATTCAGTACTTC. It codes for CASSPPSTGSVKNIQYF.